This T cell receptor (beta chain) was found in a study of blood T cell repertoires in COVID-19. Generated by immunoSEQ multiplex PCR, the TCRdb table keeps only in-frame clones and is missing some. This table has about 170,000 clones, 84% appearing once. The V end was cut by 4 bases, the J end by 1 base, with 7 bases between. Germline-derived CDR1 and CDR2 are LGHDT and YNNKEL (reference sequence). This CDR3 region has 13 residues. This clone was seen a few times. The gene calls are TRBV3-1 (or the pseudogene TRBV3-2) and TRBJ2-5; no reliable D call. Sample: peripheral blood. This receptor was obtained from a woman older than 75 with COVID-19, enrolled during active disease. The CDR3 sequence is CASSPPFQETQYF. CDR3 sequence (DNA): TGTGCCAGCAGCCCCCCCTTCCAAGAGACCCAGTACTTC.